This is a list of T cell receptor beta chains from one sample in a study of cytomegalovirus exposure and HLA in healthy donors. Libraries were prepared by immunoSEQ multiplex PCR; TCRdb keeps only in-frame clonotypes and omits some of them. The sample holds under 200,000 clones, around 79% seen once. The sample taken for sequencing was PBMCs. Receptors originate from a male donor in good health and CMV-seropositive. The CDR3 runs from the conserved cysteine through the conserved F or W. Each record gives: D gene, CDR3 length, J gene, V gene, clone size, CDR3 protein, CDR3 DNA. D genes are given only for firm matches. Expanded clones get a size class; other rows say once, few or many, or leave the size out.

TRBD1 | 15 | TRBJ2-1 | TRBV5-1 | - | CASSLTGGSYNEQFF | TGCGCCAGCAGCTTGACAGGGGGCTCCTACAATGAGCAGTTCTTC
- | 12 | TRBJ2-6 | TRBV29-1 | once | CSAYTGANVLTF | TGCAGCGCTTACACTGGGGCCAACGTCCTGACTTTC
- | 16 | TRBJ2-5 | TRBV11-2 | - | CASSSNGGLFQETQYF | TGTGCCAGCAGCTCGAACGGGGGGCTCTTCCAAGAGACCCAGTACTTC
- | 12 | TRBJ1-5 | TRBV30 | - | CAWSQTNQPQHF | TGTGCCTGGAGTCAAACAAATCAGCCCCAGCATTTT
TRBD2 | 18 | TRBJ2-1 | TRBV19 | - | CASSTSPGLARMSNEQFF | TGTGCCAGTAGTACGTCACCGGGACTAGCTCGAATGAGTAATGAGCAGTTCTTC
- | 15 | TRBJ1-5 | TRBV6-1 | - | CASSGGELPNQPEHF | TGTGCCAGCAGTGGGGGGGAACTACCCAATCAGCCCGAGCATTTT
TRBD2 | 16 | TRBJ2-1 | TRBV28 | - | CASSVRIAGRYNEQFF | TGTGCCAGCAGTGTAAGGATAGCGGGGAGATACAATGAGCAGTTCTTC
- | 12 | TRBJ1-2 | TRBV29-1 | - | CSVWGGEDGYTF | TGCAGCGTCTGGGGGGGCGAGGATGGCTACACCTTC
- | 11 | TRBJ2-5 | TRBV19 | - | CASSIAETQYF | TGTGCCAGTAGTATCGCGGAGACCCAGTACTTC
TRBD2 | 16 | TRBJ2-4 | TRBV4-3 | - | CASSLRLAGAGDIQYF | TGCGCCAGCAGCCTTAGACTAGCGGGAGCCGGGGACATTCAGTACTTC
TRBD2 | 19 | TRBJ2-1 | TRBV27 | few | CASSLHGLAGGLRYNEQFF | TGTGCCAGCAGCCTTCACGGGCTAGCGGGGGGCCTCCGCTACAATGAGCAGTTCTTC
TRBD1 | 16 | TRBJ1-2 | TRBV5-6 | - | CASSLAGQAIIYGYTF | TGTGCCAGCAGCTTGGCCGGACAGGCTATTATCTATGGCTACACCTTC
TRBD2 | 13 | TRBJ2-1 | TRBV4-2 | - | CASSQRTSNEQFF | TGTGCCAGCAGCCAGAGGACTAGCAATGAGCAGTTCTTC
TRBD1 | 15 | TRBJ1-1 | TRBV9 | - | CASSAQGQVNTEAFF | TGTGCCAGCAGCGCCCAGGGACAGGTGAACACTGAAGCTTTCTTT
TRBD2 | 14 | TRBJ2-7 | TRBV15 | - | CATSRGLASYEQYF | TGTGCCACCAGCAGAGGACTAGCGTCCTACGAGCAGTACTTC
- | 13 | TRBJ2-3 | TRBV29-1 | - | CSVDRSSTDTQYF | TGCAGCGTAGACAGATCTAGCACAGATACGCAGTATTTT
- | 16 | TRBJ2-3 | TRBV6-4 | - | CASSDSIVRGTDTQYF | TGTGCCAGCAGTGACTCGATCGTCCGGGGCACAGATACGCAGTATTTT
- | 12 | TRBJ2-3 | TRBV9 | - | CASSSNTDTQYF | TGTGCCAGCAGCTCAAACACAGATACGCAGTATTTT
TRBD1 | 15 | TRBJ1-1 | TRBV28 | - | CASTQTGYMNTEAFF | TGTGCCAGCACCCAGACAGGGTACATGAACACTGAAGCTTTCTTT
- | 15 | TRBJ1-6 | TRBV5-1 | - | CASSLAVRGNSPLHF | TGCGCCAGCAGCTTGGCCGTCAGGGGCAATTCACCCCTCCACTTT
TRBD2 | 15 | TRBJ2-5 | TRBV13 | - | CASSLGSGIQETQYF | TGTGCCAGCAGCTTAGGTAGCGGGATCCAAGAGACCCAGTACTTC
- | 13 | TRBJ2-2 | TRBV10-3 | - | CANRGGHTGELFF | TGTGCAAACAGGGGAGGTCACACCGGGGAGCTGTTTTTT
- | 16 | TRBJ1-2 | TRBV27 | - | CASRQPGARTSHGYTF | TGTGCCAGCAGACAGCCGGGAGCTCGGACAAGCCATGGCTACACCTTC
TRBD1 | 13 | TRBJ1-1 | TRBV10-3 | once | CAISGGTDSEAFF | TGTGCCATCAGCGGCGGGACAGACAGTGAAGCTTTCTTT
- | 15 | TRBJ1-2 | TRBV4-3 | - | CASSQGPGDNYGYTF | TGCGCCAGCAGCCAAGGGCCGGGGGACAACTATGGCTACACCTTC
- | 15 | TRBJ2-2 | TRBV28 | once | CASSPAAVNTGELFF | TGTGCCAGCAGTCCTGCAGCGGTGAACACCGGGGAGCTGTTTTTT
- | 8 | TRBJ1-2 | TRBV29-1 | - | CSAVGYTF | TGCAGCGCTGTAGGCTACACCTTC
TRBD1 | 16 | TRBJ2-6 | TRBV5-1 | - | CASIPGGSSGANVLTF | TGCGCCAGCATACCAGGGGGAAGCTCTGGGGCCAACGTCCTGACTTTC
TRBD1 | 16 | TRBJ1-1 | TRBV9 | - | CASSAMDRVGLTEAFF | TGTGCCAGCAGCGCCATGGACAGGGTGGGTTTGACTGAAGCTTTCTTT
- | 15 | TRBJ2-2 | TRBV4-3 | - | CASSQGETLTGELFF | TGCGCCAGCAGCCAAGGGGAGACTCTCACCGGGGAGCTGTTTTTT
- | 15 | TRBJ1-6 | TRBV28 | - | CASSLPDNLGSPLHF | TGTGCCAGCAGTTTACCCGACAATCTTGGTTCACCCCTCCACTTT
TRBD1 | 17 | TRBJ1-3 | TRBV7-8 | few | CASSLTPPDRAGNTIYF | TGTGCCAGCAGCTTAACCCCCCCTGACAGGGCTGGAAACACCATATATTTT
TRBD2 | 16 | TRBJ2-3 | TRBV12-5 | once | CASGLNPSGSTDTQYF | TGTGCTAGTGGTTTGAACCCTAGCGGGAGCACAGATACGCAGTATTTT
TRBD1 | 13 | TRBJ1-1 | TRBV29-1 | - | CSVTGIMNTEAFF | TGCAGCGTGACAGGGATCATGAACACTGAAGCTTTCTTT
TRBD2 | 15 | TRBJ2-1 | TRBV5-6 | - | CASSLGLAGGDEQFF | TGTGCCAGCAGCTTGGGACTAGCGGGTGGAGATGAGCAGTTCTTC